The T cell receptor beta chain described here comes from a study of blood T cell repertoires in COVID-19. TCRdb keeps only in-frame clones here, not all; method: immunoSEQ multiplex PCR. Found here are approximately 150,000 clones, approximately 83% of them singletons; the top ten hold about a tenth. Germline-derived CDR1 and CDR2 are MDHEN and SYDVKM. This CDR3 has 17 amino acids. The V end lost 7 bases, the J end lost 0 bases, and 19 bases lay between the germline ends. The chain couples TRBV28 to TRBJ1-5, with D maybe TRBD1 (6 bases). The source is a man aged 65 to 85 with active or convalescent COVID-19. The specimen was peripheral blood. The chain's CDR3 is CASTSAQGWNSNQPQHF. The CDR3 DNA sequence: TGTGCCAGCACTTCCGCACAGGGTTGGAATAGCAATCAGCCCCAGCATTTT.